Listed below are T cell receptor beta chains from one sample, sequenced in a study of blood T cell repertoires in COVID-19. This table comes from immunoSEQ multiplex PCR, and its TCRdb copy is limited to in-frame clones, with some not included. In the table there are nearly 45,000 clones, roughly 82% of which are singletons. Sequenced: peripheral blood. The receptors here all came from a human donor in a cohort sampled during active COVID-19. Each CDR3 is given with its conserved first and last residue. D genes are given only for firm matches.

J gene,V gene,D gene,CDR3 length,CDR3 protein,CDR3 DNA
TRBJ1-1,TRBV6-6,NA,14,CASREGGRNTEAFF,TGTGCTTCTCGGGAGGGGGGTAGAAACACTGAAGCTTTCTTT
TRBJ2-1,TRBV7-7,TRBD2,16,CASSPGGTSGYNEQFF,TGTGCTAGCAGTCCAGGGGGGACTAGCGGATACAATGAGCAGTTCTTC
TRBJ1-2,TRBV20-1,TRBD1,15,CSASGGQGGDDGYTF,TGCAGTGCTAGTGGTGGACAGGGGGGAGATGATGGCTACACCTTC
TRBJ2-7,TRBV5-6,TRBD1,14,CASSPPDRVHEQYF,TGTGCCAGCAGCCCACCCGACAGGGTCCACGAGCAGTACTTC
TRBJ2-1,TRBV4-3,TRBD2,16,CASSRLGTSGYNEQFF,TGCGCCAGCAGCCGTCTCGGGACTAGCGGGTACAATGAGCAGTTCTTC
TRBJ1-1,TRBV28,TRBD1,14,CASSLSGLTGGAFF,TGTGCCAGCAGTTTATCCGGCCTGACAGGGGGGGCTTTCTTT
TRBJ2-1,TRBV7-2,NA,14,CASSLSRSYNEQFF,TGTGCCAGCAGCTTGTCTAGATCCTACAATGAGCAGTTCTTC
TRBJ2-7,TRBV10-2,TRBD1,15,CASSDSDRGSYEQYF,TGCGCCAGCAGTGACTCGGACAGGGGATCCTACGAGCAGTACTTC
TRBJ1-3,TRBV11-2,NA,16,CASSRGRGASGNTIYF,TGTGCCAGCAGCCGTGGGAGGGGGGCCTCTGGAAACACCATATATTTT
TRBJ1-4,TRBV11-2,NA,14,CASSFPATNEKLFF,TGTGCCAGCAGCTTTCCTGCAACTAATGAAAAACTGTTTTTT